One sample yielded the 15 T cell receptor beta chains listed below, sequenced in a study of regulatory T cells in long-lasting Graves disease. The TCR beta library used iRepertoire HTBI primers with Arm-PCR amplification of CDR3. TCRdb re-derived calls from the multiplex PCR reads in MiXCR, one entry per CDR3 protein. The table has a few hundred thousand distinct CDR3 sequences, approximately 16% seen once. Time point reported: newly diagnosed GD, antithyroid drugs for less than 3 months. There was RNA extracted from PBMCs, and the TCR library was made from it. These same records also appear under a second study, on T cells in Graves' hyperthyroidism and ophthalmopathy.

The sample was peripheral blood mononuclear cells (PBMCs), taken at new diagnosis, from a patient treated with antithyroid drugs. These receptors were collected from a woman between 40 and 50 years old with Graves disease.

This clonotype has a handful of counts. The CDR3 protein is CASSIAGFSNQPQHF. CDR3 bases: TGTGCCAGTAGTATAGCCGGGTTTAGCAATCAGCCCCAGCATTTT. This chain connects TRBV19 to TRBJ1-5; D gene uncertain. The CDR3 spans 15 residues. Per germline, CDR1 LNHDA and CDR2 SQIVND (reference sequence). V lost 1 base to trimming and J lost 0 bases, with 7 bases between them.

This clonotype was recorded many times. The rearrangement links TRBV20-1 to TRBJ1-2, with D uncertain. V was trimmed by 0 bases and J by 4 bases, leaving 12 bases between them. The CDR3 has 14 residues. CDR1 and CDR2 (germline): DFQATT, SNEGSKA (reference sequence). Here the CDR3 reads CSARDKADSYGYTF. The CDR3 DNA follows: TGCAGTGCTAGAGATAAAGCAGACTCCTATGGCTACACCTTC.

In its sample, this clonotype was seen once. This likely came from a read error, as a far larger clone is one base away. The J gene is TRBJ2-1, the V gene TRBV2, with D possibly called TRBD1 or TRBD2 (5 bases each). The CDR3 is made up of 14 amino acids. Germline CDR1 is SNHLY and CDR2 is FYNNEI. Trimming left V 0 bases short and J 10 bases short, with 13 bases between. CDR3 coding DNA: TGTGCCAGCAGTGAAGCGCATCGGGGCTACGAGCAGTTCTTC. Its translation is CASSEAHRGYEQFF.

This clonotype was observed at least ten times. The chain employs TRBV7-6 and TRBJ1-1, with D perhaps matching TRBD1 (6 bases). The V and J ends lost 4 bases and 6 bases respectively, with 21 bases between them. The CDR3 extends over 16 amino acids. Germline CDR1 reads SGHVS; CDR2 reads FNYEAQ. The CDR3 sequence: CASSSTRGRGSAEAFF. The CDR3 nucleotides read TGTGCCAGCAGCTCCACCCGGGGGCGGGGCAGCGCTGAAGCTTTCTTT.

This rearrangement joins TRBV20-1 to TRBJ2-3; 16 nucleotides align to TRBD2. The length of the CDR3 is 17 residues. Germline lookup yields CDR1 DFQATT and CDR2 SNEGSKA (reference sequence). V lost 1 base, J lost 3 bases, and 4 bases stayed unmatched. CDR3 loop: CSARGGTSGRGTDTQYF. Written as DNA, the CDR3 is TGCAGTGCTAGAGGGGGGACTAGCGGGAGGGGGACAGATACGCAGTATTTT.

This chain joins TRBV29-1 and TRBJ2-7; maybe TRBD1 (5 bases). Germline lookup yields CDR1 SQVTM and CDR2 ANQGSEA. The CDR3 runs 14 residues. V lost 5 bases and J lost 2, with 16 bases in between. The CDR3 here is CSVLSDSTAYEQYF. CDR3 sequence (DNA): TGCAGCGTTCTTTCCGACAGCACCGCCTACGAGCAGTACTTC.

This clonotype has only a few counts. The chain employs TRBV20-1 and TRBJ2-7, with 13 bases that match TRBD2. V gave up 5 bases and J gave up 2 bases; unmatched junction bases: 9. Germline V gene lookup returns CDR1 DFQATT and CDR2 SNEGSKA (reference sequence). CDR3 length: 16 amino acids. As DNA, the CDR3 is TGCAGTGCTGGCGCGAGAACTAGCGGGAGGGCCTACGAGCAGTACTTC. Translated, it gives CSAGARTSGRAYEQYF.

This clonotype was picked up a small number of times. The chain uses TRBV11-2 and TRBJ1-1; 7 bases are shared with TRBD1. The junction had 4 bases not matched to a gene; V was cut back by 4 bases and J by 8 bases. The germline CDR1 and CDR2 sequences are SGHAT and FQNNGV. The CDR3 is 12 amino acids. CDR3 sequence: CASSSRGLEAFF. CDR3 DNA: TGTGCCAGCAGCTCCAGGGGGTTGGAAGCTTTCTTT.

This clonotype was seen more than once but under ten times. A read error likely explains this, since a far larger clone differs by one base. The CDR3 ends on some other residue instead of the conserved phenylalanine or tryptophan, so this is likely a read error. The chain employs TRBV24-1 and TRBJ2-5, with 9 bases fitting TRBD2. The J call is uncertain, as TRBJ2-1 better fits the DNA end. This CDR3 spans 16 amino acids. CDR1 and CDR2 from the germline V gene are KGHDR and SFDVKD. The chain's CDR3 is CATSDPGLAGYNEQFL. The CDR3 bases are TGTGCCACCAGTGATCCTGGCCTAGCGGGATACAATGAGCAGTTCCTC.

On this clonotype itself: Likely a read error: the CDR3 ends without its conserved phenylalanine or tryptophan. This chain joins TRBV6-1 and TRBJ2-1, with TRBD1 as a possible D gene (7 bases). V lost 10 bases to trimming and J lost 0 bases, with 13 bases between them. This CDR3 has 14 residues. Per the germline V gene, CDR1 is MNHNS and CDR2 is SASEGT. CDR3 sequence: CATSGGSSYNEQFL. The CDR3 DNA reads as TGTGCCACCTCAGGGGGGAGCTCCTACAATGAGCAGTTCCTC.

The V gene is TRBV20-1, the J gene TRBJ1-5; 7 positions match TRBD1. The CDR3 consists of 14 residues. CDR1 DFQATT and CDR2 SNEGSKA come from the germline V gene (reference sequence). Trimming took 4 bases from V and 0 from J; bases not matched to a gene: 3. The CDR3 spells CSATDRYSNQPQHF. For the CDR3, the DNA is TGCAGTGCTACGGACAGGTATAGCAATCAGCCCCAGCATTTT.

This clonotype was observed many times. The chain is built from TRBV28 and TRBJ2-3; TRBD2 is a possible D gene (6 bases). V was shortened by 6 bases and J by 4 bases, with 17 bases between the two germline ends. The CDR3 sequence is 15 residues long. CDR1 and CDR2 from the germline V gene are MDHEN and SYDVKM. The CDR3 loop reads CASSLHTPSADTQYF. The DNA of the CDR3 is TGTGCCAGCAGCCTACATACGCCTAGCGCAGATACGCAGTATTTT. Using reference TRBV28 and TRBJ2-3 for the parts outside the CDR3, the full variable domain is DVKVTQSSRYLVKRTGEKVFLECVQDMDHENMFWYRQDPGLGLRLIYFSYDVKMKEKGDIPEGYSVSREKKERFSLILESASTNQTSMYLCASSLHTPSADTQYFGPGTRLTVL.

This clonotype was seen repeatedly, ten times or more. The chain links TRBV18 to TRBJ2-1, with D unresolved. The germline CDR1 and CDR2 sequences are KGHSH and LQKENI. The CDR3 has 14 residues. V gave up 3 bases and J gave up 5 bases, with 11 bases separating them. The CDR3 DNA is TGTGCCAGCTCACCCAGGCGCAGCCACAATGAGCAGTTCTTC. Amino acids: CASSPRRSHNEQFF.

This clonotype was seen at least ten times. This chain uses TRBV2 with TRBJ2-1, with 9 bases lining up with TRBD2. The CDR3 contains 16 residues. The V gene end was trimmed by 5 bases and the J gene end by 6 bases; junction bases not matched to a gene: 11. The germline gives CDR1 SNHLY, CDR2 FYNNEI. CDR3 nucleotides: TGTGCCAGCAGTTCCCCGCGGCTAGCGGGATTCAATGAGCAGTTCTTC. Its protein product is CASSSPRLAGFNEQFF.

This clonotype was counted between two and nine times. The genes are TRBV4-1 and TRBJ2-7; 9 bases match TRBD1. Germline CDR1 is MGHRA and CDR2 is YSYEKL. The CDR3 totals 15 residues. V gave up 4 bases and J gave up 5 bases; unmatched junction bases: 9. The chain's CDR3 is CASSLMDRGRDEQYF. CDR3 sequence (DNA): TGCGCCAGCAGCCTTATGGACAGGGGAAGGGACGAGCAGTACTTC.